This T cell receptor beta chain is from a study of cytomegalovirus exposure and HLA in healthy donors (dated by TCRdb to about 2017). In terms of the full investigation: An earlier analysis of 550 to 700 of the donors reported about 250 Gb of sequence data and some 100 million unique TCR beta sequences from about 200 million T cells. Class I and class II HLA loci were covered by the typing at four-digit resolution. Genome-wide SNP genotypes for about three fifths of the roughly 670 donors were used in a later genetic analysis, which treated that subset as a discovery cohort. The study profiled the T cell repertoires of fewer than 850 subjects by immunosequencing and related them to cytomegalovirus serostatus. To study patterns of TCR occurrence, a later analysis re-analyzed previously published TCR beta repertoires from 600 to 750 donors and added high-resolution HLA genotyping. Along with the roughly 700-subject first cohort, a separate validation cohort of over a hundred different subjects was used. Four to six DR-DQ haplotypes were handled as single units for association and clustering, since linkage in the cohort was strong. Rather than using new phenotypic data, the later analysis identified candidate immune exposures from TCR beta sequences and from how often those sequences occurred across donors. All discovery cohort repertoires had been generated using a single sequencing platform. Across approximately 400 genotyped donors of the cohort, an average of roughly 250,000 unique TCR beta nucleotide sequences per donor were sequenced, and 15% to 20% of those sequences were non-productive. The genetic ancestry cluster associated with self-reported Caucasian donors included about 81% of the 398 genotyped donors. To decide whether each TCR beta V gene segment behaved as functional or pseudogenic, an earlier analysis of approximately 600 of the donors relied on high-throughput TCR beta sequencing. To predict cytomegalovirus infection status, the study combined high-throughput TCR immunosequencing, statistical association of individual TCRs with disease status, and machine learning. An early release covering roughly 600 HLA-typed donors comprised about 320 gigabases of sequencing data and about 90 million unique TCR sequences. Donor age, sex, ethnicity and CMV serostatus were compiled together with the repertoire data. The study aimed to test whether signatures of past pathogen exposure could be identified by cataloging public T cell receptors. Typing coverage varied by locus: roughly 629-630 donors for A, B, C, DRB1 and DQB1; more than 500 for DQA1; 606 for DPA1; under 490 for DPB1.

The research as a whole found: This cohort had only TCR beta chains sequenced, and the lack of alpha or paired-chain data limited which features could be detected. A later genetic analysis associated a missense DCLRE1C variant with V-gene and J-gene trimming of TCR beta chains, and an independent cohort replicated the association. The study listed 164 TCR beta chains as associated with cytomegalovirus. In vitro tests confirmed that three of the cytomegalovirus-associated TCR beta chains recognize cytomegalovirus antigens. A later genetic analysis reported fewer N-insertions in productive TCRs among donors in an Asian-associated ancestry cluster than the roughly 670-donor mean. Most TCR sequences were seen in very few donors, while some public TCRs were found in many individuals. According to a later analysis, most CMV-associated TCR beta chains appeared to be HLA-restricted, and the HLA associations seemed to be driven largely by CMV exposure. The earlier analysis of some 540 of the donors excluded roughly 17 rarely observed V segments, including chromosome 9 orphons, because counts were too low. The only immune exposure information available for the cohort was CMV serostatus. A later analysis found that HLA-associated TCR beta chains were more clonally expanded and had lower generation probabilities than equally common non-associated chains. In a later analysis, TCR association rates were found to vary across HLA loci, with the most associated TCRs seen for DRB1 alleles and the fewest for HLA-C alleles. When HLA alleles, especially DR and DQ, strongly co-occurred, attributing TCR associations to individual alleles was difficult. A cluster of highly shared sequence variants was judged likely to be a technical artifact of the sequencing pipeline. According to a later analysis, parvovirus B19, influenza, CMV and Epstein-Barr virus appeared linked to several top co-occurrence clusters. The authors suggested that the approach could potentially be generalized to other disease states and immunological phenotypes. Because HLA typing was missing for some donors at each locus, association tests included only the typed subset. In an earlier analysis of about 600 of the donors, most TCR beta V segments appeared in productive rearrangements about 87% or about 30% of the time, broadly matching IMGT annotations. A further reported finding was that TCR beta sequences accurately predicted the HLA-A and HLA-B alleles for most subjects in the first cohort. Correlated functional status among segregating V segments might be attributable to linkage disequilibrium, but an unknown experimental factor could not be ruled out. The presence/absence analyses assumed that sequencing depth was roughly uniform across donors, and that assumption may not be true. The 87-base-pair reads could not distinguish some IMGT-functional V segments, including TRBV6-2 and TRBV6-3, so those segments were excluded. In a later analysis, about 16,000 TCR beta sequences were associated with specific HLA alleles at a false discovery rate of 0.05. The classifier was reported to diagnose cytomegalovirus status with high specificity and sensitivity in both the original cohort and the validation cohort.

About this clone itself: It lacks a known antigen. No much larger clone is present one base from it, and per-base qualities are unavailable.

V is trimmed back by 1 base and J by 2 bases, and the junction contains 2 bases that no gene match accounts for. From its cysteine to its phenylalanine, the CDR3 spans 15 amino acids. Of all the DNA, just the CDR3 is kept, 45 bases in frame from base 1. The CDR1 and CDR2 encoded by the germline V gene are LGHNA and YSLEER. In total, approximately 700 healthy bone marrow donors made up the cohort. All cohort members were sampled while nominally healthy, although unrecorded immune exposures were likely present. The donor was CMV seropositive and belonged to the group of around 300 seropositive cohort members. Every donor gave a peripheral blood sample, and the peripheral blood mononuclear cells from that sample were used for TCR beta sequencing. Genomic DNA extraction from the blood cell samples was performed with the Qiagen DNeasy Blood Extraction Kit. The receptor library was made with the immunoSEQ multiplex PCR assay. A mixture of 60 forward primers for TCR Vbeta segments and 13 reverse primers for TCR Jbeta segments was used in the multiplex PCR. The CDR3 region of rearranged TCR beta genes was amplified from genomic DNA by a multiplex PCR assay. Amplified TCR beta libraries were sequenced as 87-base-pair reads on the Illumina HiSeq System. Processing in the source paper ran as follows. Across the 670 or so repertoires, a later analysis counted 75 million to 90 million unique TCR beta chains, roughly 11 million of which were shared by at least two donors. To remove PCR and sequencing errors, raw reads were error-corrected and collapsed into unique sequences using a nearest-neighbor algorithm that merged closely related sequences. V, D and J gene segments were assigned by aligning CDR3 sequences to IMGT reference sequences. Each retained sequence needed at least a six-nucleotide match to both a V gene segment and a J gene segment. A rearrangement counted as productive if the CDR3 had no stop codons and remained in frame with V and J, and every other rearrangement counted as non-productive. CDR3 was defined according to IMGT convention as the region running from the second conserved V-encoded cysteine to the conserved J-encoded phenylalanine. The earlier analysis of 587 of the donors excluded any sequence lacking an unambiguous match to a single V gene segment. An earlier analysis of fewer than 750 of the donors classified V segments as functional when productive rearrangements were above 56.7% and as segregating when the standard deviation between donors was above 5%. A statistical classification framework was built for diagnosing cytomegalovirus status from the catalog of TCR beta chain sequences. A later analysis assigned V and J genes by comparing TCR nucleotide sequences with IMGT/GENE-DB human TR gene sequences. A later analysis assigned CDR3 sequences and most-parsimonious VDJ recombination scenarios with the TCRdist pipeline. In a later analysis, each TCR beta chain was defined by its CDR3 amino acid sequence together with its V-gene family, and reads without a unique V-gene family were excluded. In a later analysis, fewer than 600 highly shared, low-generation-probability nucleotide sequences were removed to address suspected cross-contamination and a sequencing artifact. For each public chain, a later analysis derived a clonal expansion index from normalized ranks of inferred template counts within each repertoire. Generation probabilities in a later analysis came from a VDJ recombination model fitted to out-of-frame rearrangements, and those results were checked against IGoR. A later analysis scored TCR-TCR, TCR-HLA and TCR-CMV co-occurrence with hypergeometric tests, applying a repertoire-size bias correction to TCR pairs. A later analysis estimated false discovery rates by permuting HLA or CMV assignments 20 times. In a later analysis, co-occurring TCRs were grouped using DBSCAN, with TCRdist sequence similarity added in when clustering inside HLA-allele-positive subsets. Repertoires with fewer than 30,000 or more than 120,000 public chains were left out of co-occurrence clustering, as were five repertoires with anomalous nucleotide sharing. Entries here come from immuneACCESS through TCRdb and include only in-frame sequences with V and J called. Some clones fail to appear in such tables; in the studies checked, an unresolved V gene covers under half of the shortfall, and the cause of the remainder is unknown. V, J and clone size are those of that table, while D and trimming were read from the DNA. The sample yields some 88,000 clones; roughly 74% were counted once. The ten most abundant clones make up roughly a sixth of the sample.

The specimen sequenced was PBMCs. The chain is encoded by TRBV4-3 joined to TRBJ2-7, and 10 junctional nucleotides match TRBD2. The source of this sequence is a woman younger than 30 in good health and CMV-seropositive. This receptor has the CDR3 CASSQVAGGPYEQYF. The sequenced DNA: TGCGCCAGCAGCCAAGTAGCGGGGGGCCCCTACGAGCAGTACTTC.